The 15 T cell receptor beta chains listed next were all sequenced from one sample in a study of radiotherapy plus CTLA-4 blockade in lung cancer. Assay: immunoSEQ multiplex PCR; the TCRdb copy retains only in-frame clones and omits some. The sample includes 85,000 to 100,000 clones, more than 85% seen only once; the top ten take around 17%. Specimen: peripheral blood, collected from a patient treated with radiotherapy plus ipilimumab. The receptors derive from a human donor with non-small cell lung cancer that progressed on radiotherapy plus ipilimumab.

The chain has TRBV21-1 and TRBJ2-1; TRBD2, the table's D call, was not compared with the DNA. TRBV21-1 is classified as a pseudogene. This CDR3 has 14 residues. The CDR3 here is CAIGVAGSYNEQFF. The CDR3 nucleotides read TGTGCCATAGGAGTGGCGGGCTCCTACAATGAGCAGTTCTTC.

The rearrangement uses TRBV5-6 and TRBJ2-6; D remains unclear. The CDR3 runs to 17 residues. The V gene lost 2 bases and the J gene lost 0 bases, with 12 bases spanning the gap. Germline CDR1 is SGHDT and CDR2 is YYEEEE. CDR3 DNA: TGTGCCAGCAGCTTAAGTCCCCAGGCCTCTGGGGCCAACGTCCTGACTTTC. Its protein is CASSLSPQASGANVLTF.

The J gene is TRBJ1-4, the V gene TRBV5-1; D not certain. V lost 2 bases, J lost 2 bases, and 7 bases lay in between. This CDR3 spans 14 amino acids. The germline V gene has CDR1 SGHRS and CDR2 YFSETQ. CDR3 nucleotides: TGCGCCAGCAGCTTTTCCGGGACTAATGAAAAACTGTTTTTT. Protein product: CASSFSGTNEKLFF.

This chain joins TRBV6-5 and TRBJ1-2; D is possibly TRBD1 (6 bases). This CDR3 spans 12 amino acids. Germline values: CDR1 MNHEY, CDR2 SVGAGI. The V and J ends lost 6 bases and 4 bases respectively, with 9 bases between them. The CDR3 nucleotides are TGTGCCAGCAGGGGACAAGCCTATGGCTACACCTTC. Amino acid sequence: CASRGQAYGYTF.

Here the CDR3 reads CASSRLGAGYEQYF. CDR3 sequence (DNA): TGTGCCAGCAGCCGGTTGGGGGCAGGATACGAGCAGTACTTC. The J gene is TRBJ2-7, the V gene TRBV7-2; perhaps TRBD1 as D (6 bases). The germline gives CDR1 SGHTA, CDR2 FQGNSA. The V end was cut by 5 bases, the J end by 4 bases, with 15 bases between. This CDR3 is built from 14 residues.

V and J are TRBV11-1 and TRBJ1-1, with D hard to call. The CDR3 spans 13 residues. In germline, CDR1 is SGHAT, CDR2 FQDESV (reference sequence). Trimming cost V 4 bases and J 4 bases, with 10 bases left between them. The DNA of the CDR3 is TGTGCCAGCAGCTACGTACGGACCACTGAAGCTTTCTTT. Translation: CASSYVRTTEAFF.

This chain joins TRBV7-2 and TRBJ2-7, with D possibly matching TRBD1 (5 bases). V shed 3 bases and J shed 3 bases, with 9 bases lying between them. Germline V CDR1 and CDR2: SGHTA, FQGNSA. The CDR3 is 13 amino acids. Here the CDR3 DNA reads TGTGCCAGCAGCTTCGGACACTTCTACGAGCAGTACTTC. The encoded protein is CASSFGHFYEQYF.

This chain links TRBV11-2 with TRBJ1-5; tentatively, D is TRBD1 (6 bases). Germline loops: CDR1 SGHAT, CDR2 FQNNGV. The CDR3 length is 13 residues. V was pared by 5 bases and J by 7 bases, with 12 bases between. CDR3 bases: TGTGCCAGCAGCCTAGGGGGGAGGCAGCCCCAGCATTTT. Translating it yields CASSLGGRQPQHF.

The gene calls are TRBV6-6 and TRBJ2-3; D possibly matches TRBD1 or TRBD2 (5 bases each). The V and J ends lost 8 bases and 0 bases respectively, with 12 bases between them. The germline CDR1 and CDR2 sequences are MNHNY and SVGAGI (reference sequence). The CDR3 loop spans 14 amino acids. The CDR3 region is CASGALASTDTQYF. CDR3 nucleotide sequence: TGTGCCAGCGGGGCCCTAGCTAGCACAGATACGCAGTATTTT.

The V call is TRBV5-4, the J call TRBJ1-5; no definite D call. The CDR3 spans 13 residues. The V and J ends lost 0 bases and 4 bases respectively, with 5 bases between them. The germline V gene has CDR1 SGHNT and CDR2 YYREEE (reference sequence). The CDR3 here is CASSLAGNQPQHF. Here the CDR3 DNA reads TGTGCCAGCAGCTTGGCCGGTAATCAGCCCCAGCATTTT.

This clone was recorded only once. V usage is TRBV7-6 and J usage is TRBJ2-6; D is possibly TRBD1 (6 bases). CDR3 length: 16 residues. Trimming left V 0 bases short and J 0 bases short, with 6 bases between. Germline loops: CDR1 SGHVS, CDR2 FNYEAQ. The CDR3 sequence is CASSLAGGSGANVLTF. As DNA, the CDR3 is TGTGCCAGCAGCTTAGCAGGGGGCTCTGGGGCCAACGTCCTGACTTTC.

The chain employs TRBV18 and TRBJ2-7; TRBD2 matches at 11 bases. The CDR3 has 15 residues. J lost 2 bases, V lost 6 bases, and 6 bases had no gene match. CDR1 and CDR2 from the germline V gene are KGHSH and LQKENI. CDR3 sequence (DNA): TGTGCCAGCTCCCCCACTAGCGGGGGAGCCTACGAGCAGTACTTC. Translating it yields CASSPTSGGAYEQYF.

The chain has TRBV5-4 and TRBJ1-1; a weak D match, TRBD1 (5 bases). The CDR3 runs 15 residues. Deletions cut 2 bases from V and 0 bases from J, with 11 bases between. Germline lookup yields CDR1 SGHNT and CDR2 YYREEE (reference sequence). CDR3 amino acids: CASSFAGALNTEAFF. For the CDR3, the DNA is TGTGCCAGCAGCTTCGCCGGGGCCTTGAACACTGAAGCTTTCTTT.

This chain connects TRBV7-2 to TRBJ1-1; 7 positions agree with TRBD1. V shed 1 base, J shed 0 bases, and the junction held 2 bases outside the gene matches. The CDR3 has 15 amino acids. Germline V gene sequence: CDR1 SGHTA, CDR2 FQGNSA. This chain's CDR3 is CASSLGGTVNTEAFF. Written as DNA, the CDR3 is TGTGCCAGCAGCTTAGGTGGGACAGTGAACACTGAAGCTTTCTTT. The whole variable domain, filled in from reference TRBV7-2 and TRBJ1-1, reads GAGVSQSPSNKVTEKGKDVELRCDPISGHTALYWYRQSLGQGLEFLIYFQGNSAPDKSGLPSDRFSAERTGGSVSTLTIQRTQQEDSAVYLCASSLGGTVNTEAFFGQGTRLTVV.

The chain has TRBV6-6 and TRBJ1-5; D is ambiguous. This CDR3 spans 15 amino acids. CDR1 and CDR2 (germline): MNHNY, SVGAGI (reference sequence). V gave up 7 bases and J gave up 4 bases, with 17 bases separating them. The DNA for the CDR3 is TGTGCCAGCAACCGGGAGGGCTTTAGGAATCAGCCCCAGCATTTT. This sequence encodes CASNREGFRNQPQHF.